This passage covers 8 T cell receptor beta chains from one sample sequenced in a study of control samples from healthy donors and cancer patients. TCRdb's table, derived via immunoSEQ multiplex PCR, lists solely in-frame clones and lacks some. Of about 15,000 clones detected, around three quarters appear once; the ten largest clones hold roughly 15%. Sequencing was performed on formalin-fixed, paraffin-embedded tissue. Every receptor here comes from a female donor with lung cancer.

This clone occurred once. The CDR3 sequence is CASSRRGLAGYEQYF. The DNA for the CDR3 is TGTGCCAGCAGCCGGCGGGGACTAGCGGGCTACGAGCAGTACTTC. The chain employs TRBV14 and TRBJ2-7; 12 bases fit TRBD2. There are 15 residues in the CDR3. V lost 4 bases to trimming and J lost 3 bases; unmatched junction nucleotides: 4. Germline CDR1 is SGHDN and CDR2 is FVKESK. The variable domain in full, with the rest retrieved from reference TRBV14 and TRBJ2-7, is EAGVTQFPSHSVIEKGQTVTLRCDPISGHDNLYWYRRVMGKEIKFLLHFVKESKQDESGMPNNRFLAERTGGTYSTLKVQPAELEDSGVYFCASSRRGLAGYEQYFGPGTRLTVT.

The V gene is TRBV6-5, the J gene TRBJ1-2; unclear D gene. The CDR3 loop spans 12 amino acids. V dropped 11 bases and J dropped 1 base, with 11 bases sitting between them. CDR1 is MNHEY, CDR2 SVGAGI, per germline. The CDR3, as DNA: TGTGCCTCGCGGGCGGATAACTATGGCTACACCTTC. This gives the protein CASRADNYGYTF.

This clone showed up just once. This CDR3 reads CASSSIGDQPQHF. CDR3 coding DNA: TGTGCCAGCAGCTCCATAGGGGATCAGCCCCAGCATTTT. The chain has TRBV6-5 and TRBJ1-5; D possibly corresponds to TRBD1 (5 bases). The CDR3 extends over 13 amino acids. Germline CDR1 and CDR2: MNHEY and SVGAGI. The V gene lost 6 bases and the J gene lost 5 bases, with 11 bases spanning the gap.

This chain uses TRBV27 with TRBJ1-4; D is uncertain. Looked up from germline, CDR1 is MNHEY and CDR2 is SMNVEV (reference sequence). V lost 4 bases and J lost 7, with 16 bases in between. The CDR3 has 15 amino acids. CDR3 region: CASSSWVGYGEKLFF. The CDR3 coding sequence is TGTGCCAGCAGTTCGTGGGTAGGGTACGGTGAAAAACTGTTTTTT. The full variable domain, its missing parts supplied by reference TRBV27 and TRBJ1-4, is EAQVTQNPRYLITVTGKKLTVTCSQNMNHEYMSWYRQDPGLGLRQIYYSMNVEVTDKGDVPEGYKVSRKEKRNFPLILESPSPNQTSLYFCASSSWVGYGEKLFFGSGTQLSVL.

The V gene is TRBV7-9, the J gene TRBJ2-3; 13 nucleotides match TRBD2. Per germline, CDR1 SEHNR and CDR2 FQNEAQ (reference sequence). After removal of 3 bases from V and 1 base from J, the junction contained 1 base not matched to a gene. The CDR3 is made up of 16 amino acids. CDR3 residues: CASSLTSGGRTDTQYF. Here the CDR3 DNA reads TGTGCCAGCAGCTTGACTAGCGGGGGGCGCACAGATACGCAGTATTTT.

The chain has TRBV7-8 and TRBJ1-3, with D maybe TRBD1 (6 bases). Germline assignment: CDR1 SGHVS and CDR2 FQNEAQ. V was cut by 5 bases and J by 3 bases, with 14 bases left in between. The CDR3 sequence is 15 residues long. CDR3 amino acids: CASSETGALGNTIYF. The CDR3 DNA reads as TGTGCCAGCAGCGAGACGGGGGCCCTTGGAAACACCATATATTTT.

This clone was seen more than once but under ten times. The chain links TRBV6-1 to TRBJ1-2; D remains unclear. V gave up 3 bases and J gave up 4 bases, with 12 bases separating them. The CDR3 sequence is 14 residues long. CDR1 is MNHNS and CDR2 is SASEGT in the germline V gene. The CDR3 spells CASSDLDSIYGYTF. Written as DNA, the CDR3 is TGTGCCAGCAGTGATTTGGACTCTATCTATGGCTACACCTTC.

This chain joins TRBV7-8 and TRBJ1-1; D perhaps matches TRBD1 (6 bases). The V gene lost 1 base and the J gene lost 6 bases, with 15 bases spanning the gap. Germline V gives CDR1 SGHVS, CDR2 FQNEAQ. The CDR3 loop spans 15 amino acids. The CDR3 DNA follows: TGTGCCAGCAGCTTAGGGGGGGCCATAAAGGCTGAAGCTTTCTTT. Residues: CASSLGGAIKAEAFF.